A single TCR beta chain is shown here with its context. The target antigen is unknown. Germline V gene lookup returns CDR1 ENHRY and CDR2 SYGVKD. Between the trimmed V and J ends, which lost 8 bases and 0 bases, there was a span of 8 bases. The CDR3 loop spans 13 amino acids. This entry is derived from a study of Graves' ophthalmopathy and Graves' hyperthyroidism. Whole-study findings and limits: Blood samples also showed most expanded thyroid clonotypes exceeding 0.001 frequency.

Amplifying from RNA transcripts, the study obtained TCR beta CDR3 regions. In the first round, RT-PCR was carried out with HTBI primers, and a multiplex PCR formed the second round. TCRdb used MiXCR to reprocess the multiplex PCR reads, holding one entry per CDR3 protein. Of around 1,000,000 distinct CDR3 sequences listed, roughly two fifths are singletons. The V gene is TRBV10-3, the J gene TRBJ2-4; D call uncertain. What was sequenced was peripheral blood or thyroid tissue (not recorded which). The sequence was obtained from an adult man with Graves' hyperthyroidism. The CDR3, as DNA: TGTGCCATCGGCAGTCTAGCCAAAAACATTCAGTACTTC. It specifies CAIGSLAKNIQYF.